This T cell receptor (beta chain) was observed in a study of blood T cell repertoires in COVID-19 (dated by TCRdb to 2020 to 2022). Describing the broader study: Collaborator samples came from the United States, Italy and Spain and covered acute and convalescent phases of COVID-19. The material from the prospective study consisted of cDNA or gDNA derived from T cells, B-cell-depleted T cells, or PBMCs. The samples were drawn from two sources: the first 160 participants of the ongoing ImmuneRACE study, and 1,000 to 1,500 subjects contributed by 6 global collaborators. Nearly every sample came with metadata listing a de-identified subject ID, COVID-19 status, age in years and sex. Deeply sampled blood TCRbeta repertoires from subjects exposed to, actively infected with, or recovered from COVID-19 were included in the dataset. Where HLA class I and class II types were available, the types were taken from metadata supplied by the sample provider, not from assay-based typing. The repertoires were released in a freely available public database intended as a resource for research on the immune response to SARS-CoV-2. On the study overall, not on this receptor specifically: How much clinical and demographic metadata was included differed by source and by participant, and the metadata was provided uncurated.

The immunoSEQ Assay, a bias-controlled multiplex PCR, was used to amplify TCRbeta CDR3 regions from genomic DNA. Per the original workflow: The number of nucleated cells in each sample was estimated by amplification of reference gene primers within the assay. Sequence reads were collapsed and filtered to measure the absolute abundance of every unique TCRbeta CDR3 rearrangement. For each sample, productive Simpson clonality was calculated as the square root of Simpson's diversity index over productive rearrangements. The clones in this table, taken by TCRdb from immuneACCESS, are in-frame only. Not every clone is retained; where verified, under half of the shortfall comes from an unresolved V gene, and the cause of the rest is unknown. That table supplies the V and J calls and clone size; D and trimming were determined from the DNA. This sample comprises roughly 220,000 clones, 75% to 85% of them detected only once. In total, the top ten clones hold more than 1.2% of the sample.

From a lookup of the germline V gene, CDR1 and CDR2 are MNHEY and SVGAGI. The V and J ends are trimmed by 0 bases and 6 bases, leaving 12 bases between them. The CDR3 covers 14 residues, taking in both the cysteine and the phenylalanine. The retained sequence is limited to the CDR3, 42 bases, with the frame set at the first base. Samples from volunteer blood donors who had recovered from COVID-19 were contributed by a second Seattle source. Collaborating institutions collected whole blood in K2EDTA tubes following their own protocols. Collaborator samples were shipped for TCRbeta analysis as frozen whole blood, isolated PBMCs, or DNA extracted from either sample type. Concerning this clone itself: The antigen it recognizes is unknown. Base qualities are missing; no much larger clone stands one base away.

The sequencing input was peripheral blood. The clonotype comes from a woman between 35 and 50 years old who had recovered from COVID-19. This sequence uses TRBV6-5 and TRBJ2-7; 5 matching bases give a weak D call of TRBD2. The base sequence is TGTGCCAGCAGTTACTCGAGGGCAGCTTCCGAGCAGTACTTC. Its protein product is CASSYSRAASEQYF.